The rows below give T cell receptor beta chains drawn from one sample of a study of technical replicates of blood from a handful of donors. Profiled with immunoSEQ multiplex PCR; TCRdb holds only in-frame clones, not every one. The sample yields tens of thousands of clones, 80% to 95% seen once. Sequenced input: T cells isolated from PBMCs. These receptors all come from a human donor in good health. Both conserved end residues are part of each CDR3. The D gene is left open where the match is weak. Not every row has a clone size; where given, it reads once, few, many or a size class.

J,V,D,size,CDR3,DNA
TRBJ2-3,TRBV28,TRBD2,NA,CASSFGTSLPDTQYF,TGTGCCAGCAGTTTTGGGACTAGTTTGCCTGATACGCAGTATTTT
TRBJ1-1,TRBV6-6,NA,NA,CASSYSRERGAFF,TGTGCCAGCAGTTACTCGCGAGAGAGGGGGGCTTTCTTT
TRBJ1-1,TRBV10-3,NA,NA,CAISGGGGLTEAFF,TGTGCCATCAGTGGCGGGGGGGGCCTCACTGAAGCTTTCTTT
TRBJ1-3,TRBV7-2,NA,NA,CASSLGMGQNTIYF,TGTGCCAGCAGCCTAGGTATGGGGCAGAACACCATATATTTT
TRBJ2-1,TRBV5-1,TRBD1,NA,CASSLMPGTARNEQFF,TGCGCCAGCAGCTTGATGCCTGGGACAGCGCGTAATGAGCAGTTCTTC
TRBJ2-4,TRBV30,NA,NA,CAWSVLRGLQNIQYF,TGTGCCTGGAGTGTACTGCGCGGGCTTCAAAACATTCAGTACTTC
TRBJ2-7,TRBV19,TRBD1,NA,CASSRGQTISYEQYF,TGTGCCAGTAGTAGGGGACAGACTATTTCCTACGAGCAGTACTTC
TRBJ2-5,TRBV13,NA,NA,CASSSSGGERETQYF,TGTGCCAGCAGCTCTTCCGGAGGGGAACGAGAGACCCAGTACTTC
TRBJ2-7,TRBV11-3,TRBD2,few,CATMSGTSYEQYF,TGTGCCACCATGAGCGGGACGTCCTACGAGCAGTACTTC
TRBJ2-5,TRBV28,TRBD2,NA,CASSLERGTSGRDRETQYF,TGTGCCAGCAGCCTCGAACGCGGGACTAGCGGGAGAGATCGTGAGACCCAGTACTTC
TRBJ1-4,TRBV19,TRBD1,NA,CASSPLDRVYEKLFF,TGTGCCAGTAGCCCTCTCGACAGGGTTTATGAAAAACTGTTTTTT
TRBJ2-7,TRBV5-4,NA,NA,CASSFRAEQYF,TGTGCCAGCAGCTTCAGGGCCGAGCAGTACTTC
TRBJ2-3,TRBV5-4,TRBD1,NA,CASSSYRGGTDTQYF,TGTGCCAGCAGCTCTTACAGGGGTGGCACAGATACGCAGTATTTT
TRBJ1-4,TRBV25-1,TRBD1,NA,CASSAQQGAGEKLFF,TGTGCCAGCAGTGCCCAACAGGGGGCGGGTGAAAAACTGTTTTTT
TRBJ2-7,TRBV28,TRBD2,NA,CASSPPGLEPNQQYF,TGTGCCAGCAGCCCTCCGGGACTAGAGCCTAATCAGCAGTACTTC
TRBJ1-1,TRBV7-2,NA,NA,CASSFVTGEAFF,TGTGCCAGCAGCTTCGTGACAGGTGAAGCTTTCTTT
TRBJ1-5,TRBV6-6,NA,NA,CASSTDSLPQPQHF,TGTGCCAGCAGTACGGACAGTTTACCTCAGCCCCAGCATTTT
TRBJ1-5,TRBV6-5,NA,NA,CATQGSGSNQPQHF,TGTGCCACCCAGGGGAGTGGGAGCAATCAGCCCCAGCATTTT
TRBJ1-5,TRBV27,NA,NA,CASSSIPHQPQHF,TGTGCCAGCAGTAGCATCCCCCATCAGCCCCAGCATTTT
TRBJ2-3,TRBV2,NA,NA,CASYIRGTDTQYF,TGTGCCAGCTATATACGGGGCACAGATACGCAGTATTTT
TRBJ1-2,TRBV29-1,NA,NA,CSVEVTVYGYTF,TGCAGCGTTGAGGTGACAGTCTATGGCTACACCTTC
TRBJ2-2,TRBV5-4,NA,NA,CASSLAYTGELFF,TGTGCCAGCAGCTTGGCGTACACCGGGGAGCTGTTTTTT
TRBJ2-7,TRBV10-1,TRBD1,NA,CATGQGVGEQYF,TGCGCCACCGGACAGGGGGTGGGGGAGCAGTACTTC
TRBJ2-1,TRBV28,TRBD1,NA,CASSYVPNRGTYNEQFF,TGTGCCAGCAGTTATGTCCCGAACAGGGGCACCTACAATGAGCAGTTCTTC
TRBJ2-3,TRBV5-1,TRBD2,NA,CASSLLAGGTDTQYF,TGCGCCAGCAGCTTACTAGCGGGAGGCACAGATACGCAGTATTTT
TRBJ2-5,TRBV7-9,TRBD1,NA,CASSLVGWTGEAETQYF,TGTGCCAGCAGCTTAGTAGGGTGGACAGGGGAGGCTGAGACCCAGTACTTC
TRBJ1-1,TRBV5-6,NA,NA,CASSPTDIMNTEAFF,TGTGCCAGCAGCCCTACTGACATAATGAACACTGAAGCTTTCTTT
TRBJ1-5,TRBV18,NA,NA,CASSPPSGLNQPQHF,TGTGCCAGCTCACCACCGTCTGGCCTCAATCAGCCCCAGCATTTT
TRBJ1-3,TRBV30,NA,NA,CAIGNWRNAGNTIYF,TGTGCCATCGGGAACTGGAGGAATGCTGGAAACACCATATATTTT
TRBJ2-7,TRBV11-2,TRBD1,NA,CASSQGTGTYEQYF,TGTGCCAGCAGCCAAGGGACAGGGACCTACGAGCAGTACTTC
TRBJ2-5,TRBV13,TRBD1,NA,CASSLRQGETQYF,TGTGCCAGCAGCTTAAGACAGGGAGAGACCCAGTACTTC
TRBJ2-7,TRBV29-1,NA,NA,CSAKPGLSYEQYF,TGCAGCGCCAAACCGGGACTCAGCTACGAGCAGTACTTC
TRBJ2-7,TRBV28,TRBD2,NA,CASSLAGQPRYEQYF,TGTGCCAGCAGCCTAGCGGGACAGCCACGATACGAGCAGTACTTC
TRBJ1-2,TRBV6-1,NA,NA,CASSTDILVGGYTF,TGTGCCAGCAGTACCGACATACTGGTCGGCGGCTACACCTTC
TRBJ1-1,TRBV6-5,TRBD1,NA,CASGGRQGHTEAFF,TGTGCCAGTGGTGGGAGACAGGGCCATACTGAAGCTTTCTTT
TRBJ1-1,TRBV5-1,NA,NA,CASSLTELNTEAFF,TGCGCCAGCAGCCTGACAGAATTGAACACTGAAGCTTTCTTT
TRBJ2-5,TRBV4-2,TRBD1,NA,CASSQDPGQGVETQYF,TGTGCCAGCAGCCAAGACCCGGGACAGGGTGTAGAGACCCAGTACTTC
TRBJ2-7,TRBV30,NA,NA,CAWSVRVNRVAYEQYF,TGTGCCTGGAGTGTACGGGTCAACAGGGTTGCCTACGAGCAGTACTTC
TRBJ2-7,TRBV27,NA,NA,CASSLLDRTTYEQYF,TGTGCCAGCAGTTTATTGGACAGGACTACCTACGAGCAGTACTTC
TRBJ1-1,TRBV7-3,NA,NA,CASSSGGQNTEAFF,TGTGCCAGCAGCTCTGGGGGACAGAACACTGAAGCTTTCTTT